These T cell receptor beta chains were read from a single sample in a study of cytomegalovirus exposure and HLA in healthy donors. TCRdb keeps only in-frame clones here, not all; method: immunoSEQ multiplex PCR. The sample includes around 180,000 clones, approximately 84% of them seen just once. What was sequenced was PBMCs. The receptors come from a girl under three years old in good health and CMV-seronegative. The CDR3 runs from the conserved cysteine through the conserved F or W. The D gene is left open where the match is weak. Size is stated for part of the rows, as once, few or many counts, or as a class when the clone is expanded.

d_call j_call clone_size v_call cdr3_aa cdr3_nt
NA TRBJ1-2 NA TRBV30 CAWSQGAGYGYTF TGTGCCTGGAGTCAGGGAGCGGGTTATGGCTACACCTTC
NA TRBJ1-5 NA TRBV6-1 CASSENWGRVQPQHF TGTGCCAGCAGTGAAAATTGGGGGAGGGTACAGCCCCAGCATTTT
TRBD1 TRBJ2-1 NA TRBV15 CATSKRMASPGQGPNEQFF TGTGCCACCAGCAAGAGGATGGCCTCTCCGGGACAGGGCCCCAATGAGCAGTTCTTC
NA TRBJ2-1 NA TRBV2 CASSEIQSGLYNEQFF TGTGCCAGCAGTGAGATCCAATCGGGACTCTATAATGAGCAGTTCTTC
TRBD1 TRBJ2-5 NA TRBV5-4 CASSAGQAQETQYF TGTGCCAGCAGCGCGGGACAGGCTCAAGAGACCCAGTACTTC
NA TRBJ1-1 few TRBV7-9 CSSSLGGGHTEAFF TGTTCCAGCAGCTTAGGGGGGGGACACACTGAAGCTTTCTTT
TRBD1 TRBJ1-6 NA TRBV2 CASSVERQGLNSPLHF TGTGCCAGCAGTGTAGAGCGACAGGGATTAAATTCACCCCTCCACTTT
TRBD2 TRBJ2-7 few TRBV7-2 CASSSYWLAGGLPREQYF TGTGCCAGCAGCTCCTACTGGTTAGCGGGAGGCCTGCCCCGCGAGCAGTACTTC
NA TRBJ1-3 NA TRBV10-3 CAIARELQSSGNTIYF TGTGCCATCGCCCGCGAGCTACAGAGCTCTGGAAACACCATATATTTT
NA TRBJ2-7 NA TRBV4-2 CASSQAGAAYEQYF TGTGCCAGCAGCCAGGCTGGGGCCGCCTACGAGCAGTACTTC
NA TRBJ2-5 NA TRBV29-1 CSVIGGSQETQYF TGCAGCGTTATTGGAGGGTCCCAAGAGACCCAGTACTTC
NA TRBJ1-2 NA TRBV9 CASSTGSSYGYTF TGTGCCAGCAGCACAGGTTCATCGTATGGCTACACCTTC
NA TRBJ2-2 NA TRBV4-1 CASSLQFTGELFF TGCGCCAGCAGCCTCCAGTTCACCGGGGAGCTGTTTTTT